A single sample gave rise to the 24 T cell receptor beta chains below, sequenced in a study of CD8+ T cells in alopecia areata. Treatment given: oral pan-JAK inhibitor, 5-10 mg twice daily. cDNA reverse transcribed from extracted RNA served as the sequencing template. Generated by immunoSEQ multiplex PCR, the TCRdb table keeps only in-frame clones and is missing some. The data show roughly 200,000 clones, roughly two fifths seen once. Sample: CD4+ T cells sorted from blood, taken at roughly week 30, from a patient treated with tofacitinib. Receptors were obtained from a human donor with alopecia areata.

This clone has a count of ten or more. The CDR3 spells CASGAGIQYF. Written as DNA, the CDR3 is TGTGCCAGCGGCGCAGGCATTCAGTACTTC. The chain employs TRBV28 and TRBJ2-4; D unclear. CDR3 length equals 10 residues. The germline gives CDR1 MDHEN, CDR2 SYDVKM. The germline V and J ends were trimmed by 8 bases and 9 bases, with 8 bases remaining between them.

This rearrangement joins TRBV29-1 to TRBJ2-5, with D possibly TRBD1 on 6 matching bases. Germline values: CDR1 SQVTM, CDR2 ANQGSEA. The CDR3 is 12 amino acids. The germline V and J ends were trimmed by 4 bases and 4 bases, with 10 bases remaining between them. The CDR3 loop reads CSVGEGGETQYF. DNA of the CDR3: TGCAGCGTTGGTGAAGGGGGAGAGACCCAGTACTTC.

This clone appeared a few times. The gene calls are TRBV4-1 and TRBJ1-1; D not resolved. CDR1 is MGHRA and CDR2 is YSYEKL in the germline V gene. This CDR3 is 14 amino acids long. V lost 3 bases and J lost 0, with 8 bases in between. Written as DNA, the CDR3 is TGCGCCAGCAGCCAGCCCGCGGTGAACACTGAAGCTTTCTTT. It is translated as CASSQPAVNTEAFF.

This clone has only a few counts. The sample carries other DNA sequences with the same CDR3. The chain has TRBV29-1 and TRBJ1-1; D uncertain. The V gene's germline CDR1 is SQVTM and CDR2 ANQGSEA. The CDR3 has 11 residues. V lost 6 bases, J lost 1 base, and 6 bases lay in between. Written as DNA, the CDR3 is TGCAGCGTGGGCAGGAACACTGAAGCTTTCTTT. It specifies CSVGRNTEAFF.

This clone has only a few counts. J is TRBJ2-7 and V is TRBV6-1; D unclear. There are 12 residues in the CDR3. Trimming stripped 4 bases from V and 0 bases from J, with 4 bases between. Germline assignment: CDR1 MNHNS and CDR2 SASEGT. Here the CDR3 DNA reads TGTGCCAGCAGTGTAGTCTCCTACGAGCAGTACTTC. This sequence encodes CASSVVSYEQYF.

The V call is TRBV27, the J call TRBJ2-7, with 8 positions matching TRBD1. V shed 5 bases, J shed 2 bases, and the junction held 5 bases outside the gene matches. CDR3 size: 14 residues. Looked up from germline, CDR1 is MNHEY and CDR2 is SMNVEV (reference sequence). This chain's CDR3 is CASSKTGGTYEQYF. CDR3 DNA sequence: TGTGCCAGCAGTAAAACAGGGGGTACCTACGAGCAGTACTTC.

The chain is built from TRBV30 and TRBJ1-5, with D tentatively TRBD1 (5 bases). This CDR3 is 15 amino acids long. Trimming took off 0 bases at V and 2 bases at J, with 11 bases between the two ends. Germline V gene data show CDR1 as GTSNPN and CDR2 as SVGIG (reference sequence). CDR3 loop: CAWSVWGGGNQPQHF. The CDR3 DNA sequence: TGTGCCTGGAGTGTTTGGGGCGGCGGCAATCAGCCCCAGCATTTT.

J is TRBJ2-5 and V is TRBV4-1; D gene ambiguous. CDR1 and CDR2 from the germline V gene are MGHRA and YSYEKL. This CDR3 is 14 amino acids long. With 1 base removed from V and 7 bases from J, the gap between germline ends came to 13 bases. CDR3 bases: TGCGCCAGCAGCCAAGTAACTGTTGTTGGGACCCAGTACTTC. Protein product: CASSQVTVVGTQYF.

This clone was observed a handful of times. This sequence joins TRBV29-1 and TRBJ2-3; D is perhaps TRBD1 or TRBD2 (5 bases each). CDR3 length: 14 residues. V was trimmed by 3 bases and J by 2 bases, leaving 12 bases between them. The V gene's germline CDR1 is SQVTM and CDR2 ANQGSEA. The CDR3 DNA follows: TGCAGCGTTGACTCGGGACCGTCCACAGATACGCAGTATTTT. It encodes CSVDSGPSTDTQYF.

The table lists this clone with a few counts. The junction does not match germline at one end; this may be a read error. The chain links TRBV6-6 to TRBJ2-1; 7 nucleotides line up with TRBD2. This CDR3 comprises 13 residues. CDR1 is MNHNY, CDR2 SVGAGI, per germline (reference sequence). Here the CDR3 reads CASSRLAYSEQFF. The CDR3 DNA reads as TGTGCCAGCAGTCGACTAGCCTACAGTGAGCAGTTCTTC.

The J gene is TRBJ1-3, the V gene TRBV5-4; D uncertain. Per the germline V gene, CDR1 is SGHNT and CDR2 is YYREEE (reference sequence). The CDR3 runs to 14 residues. Trimming stripped 6 bases from V and 1 base from J, with 11 bases between. CDR3 amino acids: CASTPAGSGNTIYF. The DNA of the CDR3 is TGTGCCAGCACCCCAGCCGGATCTGGAAACACCATATATTTT.

This chain links TRBV6-1 with TRBJ1-2; perhaps TRBD1 as D (6 bases). The V and J ends lost 7 bases and 2 bases respectively, with 14 bases between them. CDR1 and CDR2 from the germline V gene are MNHNS and SASEGT. The CDR3 is 14 residues long. The CDR3 reads CASTGQFGNYGYTF. In DNA, the CDR3 is TGTGCCAGCACCGGACAGTTCGGCAACTATGGCTACACCTTC.

The chain recombines TRBV7-8 with TRBJ2-6; tentative D call: TRBD1 (7 bases). The V gene's germline CDR1 is SGHVS and CDR2 FQNEAQ. This CDR3 comprises 16 residues. V was shortened by 5 bases and J by 2 bases, with 13 bases between the two germline ends. The CDR3 spells CASSQGGPTGANVLTF. CDR3 nucleotide sequence: TGTGCCAGCAGCCAGGGGGGTCCCACTGGGGCCAACGTCCTGACTTTC.

This clone was observed a few times. The chain employs TRBV29-1 and TRBJ2-3; 9 bases match TRBD1. CDR1 is SQVTM and CDR2 is ANQGSEA in the germline V gene. The CDR3 is 14 residues long. With 4 bases clipped from V and 5 bases from J, the junction kept 7 bases outside the gene matches. The CDR3 DNA follows: TGCAGCGTTGCCCGACAGGGGGGGGTAGATACGCAGTATTTT. Translated, it gives CSVARQGGVDTQYF.

The V and J genes are TRBV5-6 and TRBJ2-1; D unclear. Germline V gene sequence: CDR1 SGHDT, CDR2 YYEEEE. CDR3 size: 11 residues. The V and J ends lost 3 bases and 8 bases respectively, with 6 bases between them. The CDR3 nucleotides are TGTGCCAGCAGCTGGGTGGATGAGCAGTTCTTC. Translation gives CASSWVDEQFF.

The rearrangement links TRBV19 to TRBJ1-1; D possibly corresponds to TRBD1 (5 bases). Germline V gene data show CDR1 as LNHDA and CDR2 as SQIVND (reference sequence). The CDR3 has 13 amino acids. With 5 bases removed from V and 1 base from J, the gap between germline ends came to 8 bases. The CDR3 spells CASSPGQNTEAFF. In nucleotides, the CDR3 is TGTGCCAGTAGTCCCGGACAGAACACTGAAGCTTTCTTT.

This chain uses TRBV5-1 with TRBJ2-3; the D is unclear. Germline V lookup: CDR1 SGHRS, CDR2 YFSETQ. The CDR3 has 13 amino acids. With 0 bases removed from V and 5 bases from J, the gap between germline ends came to 7 bases. The CDR3 reads CASSLGAEDTQYF. The DNA for the CDR3 is TGCGCCAGCAGCTTGGGGGCGGAAGATACGCAGTATTTT.

The V gene is TRBV11-2, the J gene TRBJ2-7, with 7 bases that match TRBD1. J was trimmed by 2 bases and V by 5 bases; bases with no gene match: 12. CDR1 is SGHAT, CDR2 FQNNGV, per germline. The CDR3 loop spans 16 amino acids. CDR3 in amino acids: CASSHEVRGKAYEQYF. In DNA form, the CDR3 reads TGTGCCAGCAGCCACGAGGTCAGGGGGAAGGCCTACGAGCAGTACTTC.

The chain joins TRBV27 to TRBJ2-1; D uncertain. Trimming took off 5 bases at V and 3 bases at J, with 17 bases between the two ends. Germline V gene sequence: CDR1 MNHEY, CDR2 SMNVEV (reference sequence). The CDR3 runs to 16 residues. CDR3 sequence: CASSLGLQSYYNEQFF. Written as DNA, the CDR3 is TGTGCCAGCAGTCTAGGATTACAATCCTACTACAATGAGCAGTTCTTC.

J is TRBJ1-1 and V is TRBV29-1; D gene ambiguous. The germline V gene has CDR1 SQVTM and CDR2 ANQGSEA. CDR3 length equals 12 residues. The V and J ends lost 4 bases and 5 bases respectively, with 11 bases between them. The CDR3 DNA reads TGCAGCGTTGGGTCACTTGGGACTGAAGCTTTCTTT. It specifies CSVGSLGTEAFF.

The table lists this clone with a few counts. This chain joins TRBV7-6 and TRBJ2-5; D perhaps matches TRBD1 (5 bases). Germline V lookup: CDR1 SGHVS, CDR2 FNYEAQ. The CDR3 spans 15 residues. V was pared by 1 base and J by 4 bases, with 13 bases between. In nucleotides, the CDR3 is TGTGCCAGCAGCTTAGATAGACAGTTCGTAGAGACCCAGTACTTC. It encodes CASSLDRQFVETQYF.

This clone has a handful of counts. The J gene is TRBJ1-1, the V gene TRBV28, with no clear D. The CDR3 totals 13 residues. V was clipped by 5 bases and J by 0 bases, with 7 bases between them. In germline, CDR1 is MDHEN, CDR2 SYDVKM. The DNA of the CDR3 is TGTGCCAGCAGTGCCTTCATGAACACTGAAGCTTTCTTT. Its protein product is CASSAFMNTEAFF.

This clone was counted only a few times. This chain uses TRBV29-1 with TRBJ1-6; 8 nucleotides align to TRBD1. The V segment lost 4 bases and the J segment 7 bases; nucleotides outside the gene matches: 3. The CDR3 sequence is 13 residues long. Looked up from germline, CDR1 is SQVTM and CDR2 is ANQGSEA. This chain's CDR3 is CSVGTGRNSPLHF. In nucleotides, the CDR3 is TGCAGCGTTGGGACAGGGAGAAATTCACCCCTCCACTTT.

The CDR3 protein is CASSLNAGELFF. In DNA, the CDR3 is TGTGCCAGCAGTTTAAATGCCGGGGAGCTGTTTTTT. The V gene is TRBV27, the J gene TRBJ2-2; no clear D gene. Deletions cut 2 bases from V and 6 bases from J, with 4 bases between. CDR1 MNHEY and CDR2 SMNVEV come from the germline V gene (reference sequence). CDR3 size: 12 residues.